The 20 T cell receptor beta chains given below trace back to one sample, sequenced in a study of technical replicates of blood from several donors. The table came from immunoSEQ multiplex PCR; TCRdb's copy has only in-frame clones and leaves some out. The sample holds approximately 70,000 clones, about 97% seen once. The sequencing input was T cells isolated from PBMCs. The receptors were sampled from a human donor in good health.

The chain joins TRBV10-2 to TRBJ2-7; 11 bases are shared with TRBD2. The CDR3 runs to 16 residues. Trimming at V came to 1 base and at J to 6 bases, leaving 8 bases not matched to a gene. Germline CDR1 reads WSHSY; CDR2 reads SAAADI. DNA for the CDR3: TGCGCCAGCAGTGAGTTCTTAGCGGGAGGGCCTCTCGAGCAGTACTTC. Its protein is CASSEFLAGGPLEQYF.

This rearrangement joins TRBV15 to TRBJ1-1; no reliable D call. The V end was cut by 0 bases, the J end by 4 bases, with 6 bases between. CDR1 is LNHNV and CDR2 is YYDKDF in the germline V gene (reference sequence). This CDR3 has 13 residues. CDR3 sequence reads: CATSRDRGTEAFF. The CDR3 DNA reads TGTGCCACCAGCAGAGATCGGGGCACTGAAGCTTTCTTT.

The rearrangement uses TRBV2 and TRBJ1-1, with 10 bases matching TRBD1. Losses at the gene ends were 11 bases for V and 5 bases for J; bases not matched to a gene: 8. The CDR3 is 13 residues long. Per germline, CDR1 SNHLY and CDR2 FYNNEI. The chain's CDR3 is CAQQGGQGTEAFF. The CDR3, as DNA: TGTGCCCAGCAGGGGGGACAGGGGACTGAAGCTTTCTTT. Full variable domain (missing parts from reference TRBV2 and TRBJ1-1): EPEVTQTPSHQVTQMGQEVILRCVPISNHLYFYWYRQILGQKVEFLVSFYNNEISEKSEIFDDQFSVERPDGSNFTLKIRSTKLEDSAMYFCAQQGGQGTEAFFGQGTRLTVV.

This clone was found once. The chain joins TRBV29-1 to TRBJ1-1; D is ambiguous. CDR1 and CDR2 (germline): SQVTM, ANQGSEA. Trimming cost V 8 bases and J 5 bases, with 9 bases left between them. The CDR3 sequence is 10 residues long. In DNA, the CDR3 is TGCAGCTTCGCGGGGACTGAAGCTTTCTTT. Translated: CSFAGTEAFF.

This sequence joins TRBV30 and TRBJ2-1, with TRBD2 matching over 8 bases. Germline CDR1 is GTSNPN and CDR2 is SVGIG (reference sequence). The CDR3 has 14 residues. V gave up 0 bases and J gave up 4 bases; unmatched junction bases: 2. CDR3 bases: TGTGCCTGGAGTGTGACGGGAGGGTACAATGAGCAGTTCTTC. It yields the protein CAWSVTGGYNEQFF. The full variable domain, in which reference TRBV30 and TRBJ2-1 provide the parts outside the CDR3, is SQTIHQWPATLVQPVGSPLSLECTVEGTSNPNLYWYRQAAGRGLQLLFYSVGIGQISSEVPQNLSASRPQDRQFILSSKKLLLSDSGFYLCAWSVTGGYNEQFFGPGTRLTVL.

The chain employs TRBV2 and TRBJ2-5, with 7 nucleotides matching TRBD2. From germline, CDR1 is SNHLY and CDR2 FYNNEI. Trimming cost V 8 bases and J 7 bases; bases outside gene matches: 7. This CDR3 has 12 amino acids. CDR3 protein: CASEAGMATQYF. CDR3 nucleotide sequence: TGTGCCAGCGAAGCGGGGATGGCGACCCAGTACTTC.

The chain employs TRBV5-6 and TRBJ2-7; perhaps TRBD2 as D (5 bases). CDR3 length equals 19 residues. The germline CDR1 and CDR2 sequences are SGHDT and YYEEEE. With 4 bases removed from V and 0 bases from J, the gap between germline ends came to 26 bases. CDR3 DNA sequence: TGTGCCAGCAGCCCCTTCCCATTTCAACTAGAATACCTCTCCTACGAGCAGTACTTC. It codes for CASSPFPFQLEYLSYEQYF.

This clone showed up just once. The rearrangement links TRBV30 to TRBJ1-3; D not certain. V was pared by 2 bases and J by 0 bases, with 11 bases between. The germline V gene encodes CDR1 GTSNPN and CDR2 SVGIG (reference sequence). The CDR3 runs to 15 residues. The CDR3 region is CAWSSGLISGNTIYF. CDR3 nucleotide sequence: TGTGCCTGGAGTTCCGGACTGATCTCTGGAAACACCATATATTTT.

V usage is TRBV29-1 and J usage is TRBJ2-3, with 8 bases fitting TRBD2. After removal of 6 bases from V and 3 bases from J, the junction contained 14 bases not matched to a gene. Germline V gene data show CDR1 as SQVTM and CDR2 as ANQGSEA. The CDR3 contains 16 residues. The CDR3 loop is CSVDRSGLVGTDTQYF. The CDR3 DNA is TGCAGCGTCGACAGGTCGGGACTAGTTGGTACAGATACGCAGTATTTT.

This chain joins TRBV19 and TRBJ1-2; 8 nucleotides align to TRBD1. Trimming took 8 bases from V and 4 from J; bases not matched to a gene: 9. Germline CDR1 LNHDA, CDR2 SQIVND (reference sequence). The CDR3 runs to 14 residues. The CDR3 reads CASGIQGAFYGYTF. DNA for the CDR3: TGTGCCAGTGGGATTCAGGGGGCCTTCTATGGCTACACCTTC. Full variable domain (rest looked up from reference TRBV19 and TRBJ1-2): DGGITQSPKYLFRKEGQNVTLSCEQNLNHDAMYWYRQDPGQGLRLIYYSQIVNDFQKGDIAEGYSVSREKKESFPLTVTSAQKNPTAFYLCASGIQGAFYGYTFGSGTRLTVV.

The gene calls are TRBV10-1 and TRBJ2-3; TRBD2 agrees at 8 bases. The CDR3 consists of 14 residues. The germline V gene encodes CDR1 WNHNN and CDR2 SYGVQD (reference sequence). The V segment lost 3 bases and the J segment 4 bases; nucleotides outside the gene matches: 3. The CDR3 protein is CASSDRGGPDTQYF. CDR3 DNA sequence: TGCGCCAGCAGTGATCGGGGGGGCCCAGATACGCAGTATTTT.

The rearrangement joins TRBV7-6 to TRBJ2-1, with 9 bases fitting TRBD2. CDR1 and CDR2 from the germline V gene are SGHVS and FNYEAQ. Losses at the gene ends were 1 base for V and 7 bases for J; bases not matched to a gene: 5. The CDR3 totals 15 residues. In nucleotides, the CDR3 is TGTGCCAGCAGCTTAGGTAGCGGGAGTATTAATGAGCAGTTCTTC. This encodes CASSLGSGSINEQFF.

J is TRBJ2-7 and V is TRBV30; 15 nucleotides match TRBD2. The junction had 6 bases not matched to a gene; V was cut back by 2 bases and J by 7 bases. Germline V gives CDR1 GTSNPN, CDR2 SVGIG (reference sequence). The CDR3 length is 15 residues. DNA of the CDR3: TGTGCCTGGAGTCTAGGACTAGCGGGAGGGAGTGAGCAGTACTTC. Protein product: CAWSLGLAGGSEQYF.

V and J are TRBV5-3 and TRBJ1-2; 11 nucleotides match TRBD1. TRBV5-3 is an ORF, with its function uncertain. V dropped 4 bases and J dropped 11; count of bases not matched to a gene: 4. The length of the CDR3 is 12 residues. CDR3 amino acids: CARSNRDRGYTF. The CDR3, as DNA: TGTGCCAGAAGCAACCGGGACAGGGGGTACACCTTC.

V and J are TRBV19 and TRBJ2-2; 8 nucleotides line up with TRBD1. Trimming cost V 3 bases and J 4 bases; bases outside gene matches: 1. Germline-derived CDR1 and CDR2 are LNHDA and SQIVND (reference sequence). The length of the CDR3 is 14 residues. The CDR3 DNA follows: TGTGCCAGTAGTATCCAGGGGGCCACCGGGGAGCTGTTTTTT. It is translated as CASSIQGATGELFF.

The gene calls are TRBV5-1 and TRBJ2-7, with 10 bases matching TRBD2. Germline V gene data show CDR1 as SGHRS and CDR2 as YFSETQ. The CDR3 extends over 17 amino acids. V dropped 4 bases and J dropped 1; count of bases not matched to a gene: 11. DNA for the CDR3: TGCGCCAGCAGCAAGGACTCCAGCGGGAGGGGATCCTACGAGCAGTACTTC. This encodes CASSKDSSGRGSYEQYF.

The rearrangement joins TRBV6-6 to TRBJ2-7; D remains ambiguous. The CDR3 contains 15 residues. The germline V and J ends were trimmed by 0 bases and 0 bases, with 9 bases remaining between them. Germline V gene lookup returns CDR1 MNHNY and CDR2 SVGAGI (reference sequence). CDR3 nucleotide sequence: TGTGCCAGCAGTTACTCGTTGCGCGTCTCCTACGAGCAGTACTTC. It encodes CASSYSLRVSYEQYF.

The V and J genes are TRBV11-2 and TRBJ2-7; D uncertain. The ends were cut back, 5 bases at V and 7 bases at J, with 6 bases in the middle. Germline assignment: CDR1 SGHAT and CDR2 FQNNGV. This CDR3 has 10 residues. CDR3 loop: CASSPGEQYF. The CDR3 DNA follows: TGTGCCAGCAGCCCCGGGGAGCAGTACTTC. The variable domain in full, completed from reference TRBV11-2 and TRBJ2-7, reads EAGVAQSPRYKIIEKRQSVAFWCNPISGHATLYWYQQILGQGPKLLIQFQNNGVVDDSQLPKDRFSAERLKGVDSTLKIQPAKLEDSAVYLCASSPGEQYFGPGTRLTVT.

The chain employs TRBV6-5 and TRBJ2-7, with D unclear. Germline V gives CDR1 MNHEY, CDR2 SVGAGI. V was pared by 0 bases and J by 3 bases, with 12 bases between. The CDR3 contains 15 residues. As DNA, the CDR3 is TGTGCCAGCAGTTACTCGGTATTAGCCCACTACGAGCAGTACTTC. The encoded protein is CASSYSVLAHYEQYF.

The sample holds one count of this clone. V gene TRBV15 combines with J gene TRBJ2-7; weak D call: TRBD2 (5 bases). Trimming took off 0 bases at V and 3 bases at J, with 18 bases between the two ends. This CDR3 has 17 residues. The germline V gene encodes CDR1 LNHNV and CDR2 YYDKDF (reference sequence). CDR3 nucleotide sequence: TGTGCCACCAGCAGAGATACGGGCTGGGAGCGCAACTACGAGCAGTACTTC. It yields the protein CATSRDTGWERNYEQYF.